The source of this T cell receptor beta chain is a study of identical twins. Study-wide results and caveats: Memory repertoires showed no such pattern, whereas abundant cord blood beta clonotypes carried fewer insertions. Models underpredicted monozygotic twin sharing of out-of-frame TCR alpha.

This clonotype was seen repeatedly, ten times or more. Antigen unknown. TCRdb ran MiXCR on the 5' RACE reads and lists one entry per CDR3 protein. The repertoire includes around 250,000 distinct CDR3 sequences, about 13% of them detected once, and 4% to 5% sits in the top ten. These records were also assigned to another study, of yellow fever vaccine responses in identical twins.

Sequenced: memory (CD45RO+) T cells sorted from blood. The receptor's source is a woman aged 18-29 years in good health.

In DNA form, the CDR3 reads TGTGCCAGCAGTTCATACTCCGGGACGGTCTACGAGCAGTACTTC. Its protein is CASSSYSGTVYEQYF. The gene calls are TRBV12-3 or TRBV12-4 and TRBJ2-7; possibly TRBD1 or TRBD2 for D (5 bases each). The length of the CDR3 is 15 residues. V lost 4 bases, J lost 3 bases, and 16 bases lay in between.